Sequencing of this T cell receptor (beta chain) was carried out in a study of blood T cell repertoires in COVID-19. Turning to the study itself: The United States, Italy and Spain supplied acute and convalescent COVID-19 samples. PBMCs, B-cell-depleted T cells, or T cells were the source of the cDNA or gDNA that made up the material.

Sequencing used immunoSEQ multiplex PCR; TCRdb keeps in-frame clones, though not all of them. The sample comprises fewer than 500,000 clones, approximately 77% of which are singletons, and 0.85% to 1.3% rests with the top ten. Germline CDR1 reads LGHNA; CDR2 reads YNFKEQ. V gave up 0 bases and J gave up 3 bases, with 19 bases separating them. The CDR3 runs to 18 residues. Sequencing was carried out using peripheral blood. This clonotype was sampled from a human donor with acute or convalescent COVID-19. The donor label of this sample is uncertain. The chain links TRBV4-2 to TRBJ2-3, with D tentatively TRBD2 (6 bases). CDR3 sequence (DNA): TGTGCCAGCAGCCAAGATCGTTCTAGCGAGGCGGTAACAGATACGCAGTATTTT. Encoded protein: CASSQDRSSEAVTDTQYF.